The 32 T cell receptor beta chains given below trace back to one sample, sequenced in a study of spatial heterogeneity in lung cancer. Using its own MiXCR run on the 5' RACE reads, TCRdb lists one record per CDR3 protein. The sample holds about 7,500 distinct CDR3 sequences, roughly 4.2% seen once. The time point was: sample taken at primary tumor resection. Whole RNA came from tumor, nontumor lung or frozen PBMC and was sequenced without being sorted. The material was normal lung tissue next to the tumor, obtained at surgery. These receptors all stem from a female donor with early-stage non-small cell lung cancer.

This clonotype was seen a few times. Because this beta chain is a stray read in a library intended to capture alpha chains, its abundance should not be given much weight. This chain joins TRBV6-2 or TRBV6-3 and TRBJ1-2; a weak D match, TRBD1 (5 bases). Germline assignment: CDR1 MNHEY and CDR2 SVGEGT. The length of the CDR3 is 14 residues. Trimming pared 2 bases from V and 3 bases from J, leaving 10 bases between. CDR3 amino acids: CASSYEGTYYGYTF. The CDR3 nucleotides read TGTGCCAGCAGTTACGAAGGGACCTACTATGGCTACACCTTC.

This clonotype was recorded at least ten times. This beta chain came through as a stray read in a library set up for alpha chains, and its size says little. The genes are TRBV28 and TRBJ2-1; D possibly corresponds to TRBD1 (5 bases). The length of the CDR3 is 12 residues. V was shortened by 4 bases and J by 7 bases, with 8 bases between the two germline ends. The V gene's germline CDR1 is MDHEN and CDR2 SYDVKM. CDR3 bases: TGTGCCAGCAGTTATCCAGGGAATGAGCAGTTCTTC. Its protein is CASSYPGNEQFF.

Of note for this clonotype: At one boundary the junction diverges from the germline segment, which might be a read error. Because this beta chain is a stray read in a library intended to capture alpha chains, its abundance should not be given much weight. This chain joins TRBV28 and TRBJ2-7; no clear D. The CDR3 is made up of 13 amino acids. The germline gives CDR1 MDHEN, CDR2 SYDVKM. The CDR3 loop reads CVSSINSSYEQYF. The CDR3 region has the DNA TGTGTCAGCAGCATCAACAGCTCCTACGAGCAGTACTTC.

In this sample, this clonotype turned up many times. This beta chain is a stray read from a library made for alpha chains; its abundance is not meaningful. The chain uses TRBV6-2 or TRBV6-3 and TRBJ2-7, with 10 bases that match TRBD1. Germline V gene sequence: CDR1 MNHEY, CDR2 SVGEGT. J gave up 5 bases and V 2 bases, and 9 bases lay outside the gene matches. The CDR3 runs 16 residues. CDR3 loop: CASSYPGTGDYHEQYF. The CDR3 DNA follows: TGTGCCAGCAGTTACCCAGGGACAGGGGATTACCACGAGCAGTACTTC.

This clonotype was counted at least ten times. For a library built for alpha chains, this beta chain is a stray read; little rests on its size. The chain joins TRBV5-6 to TRBJ1-6; TRBD1 is a possible D gene (5 bases). Trimming cost V 0 bases and J 6 bases, with 13 bases left between them. CDR3 length: 16 residues. In germline, CDR1 is SGHDT, CDR2 YYEEEE. The CDR3 nucleotides read TGTGCCAGCAGCTTGGCCCTCGGGGACCCTAATTCACCCCTCCACTTT. Protein: CASSLALGDPNSPLHF.

This clonotype was detected many times. Being off target in a library aimed at alpha chains, this beta chain has a size of little meaning. The chain is built from TRBV12-3 or TRBV12-4 and TRBJ1-3; D remains unclear. The V end was cut by 10 bases, the J end by 7 bases, with 23 bases between. This CDR3 spans 15 amino acids. CDR3: CANSLPGPQRNTIYF. CDR3 bases: TGTGCCAACAGCCTCCCCGGGCCCCAGCGGAACACCATATATTTT.

This clonotype is classed as medium-sized (0.01 to 0.1%). This beta chain lies outside the target of a library built for alpha chains; its clone size means little. The chain uses TRBV29-1 and TRBJ1-1, with 8 bases aligning to TRBD1. Germline V gene data show CDR1 as SQVTM and CDR2 as ANQGSEA. The CDR3 consists of 17 residues. V shed 7 bases and J 0 bases; nucleotides not matched to a gene: 16. The CDR3 protein is CSERRGQVPRMNTEAFF. The CDR3 nucleotides are TGCAGCGAGAGGCGGGGACAGGTTCCGAGAATGAACACTGAAGCTTTCTTT. The entire variable domain, with the rest obtained from reference TRBV29-1 and TRBJ1-1, is as follows: SAVISQKPSRDICQRGTSLTIQCQVDSQVTMMFWYRQQPGQSLTLIATANQGSEATYESGFVIDKFPISRPNLTFSTLTVSNMSPEDSSIYLCSERRGQVPRMNTEAFFGQGTRLTVV.

In the case of this clonotype: This beta chain is a stray read from a library made for alpha chains; its abundance is not meaningful. The rearrangement links TRBV11-3 to TRBJ1-4, with a tentative D call TRBD1 (6 bases). Trimming removed 4 bases at V and 5 bases at J, with 11 bases between. Germline lookup yields CDR1 SGHNT and CDR2 YENEEA. This CDR3 is built from 14 residues. The CDR3 reads CASSYREGNEKLFF. In DNA, the CDR3 is TGTGCCAGCAGCTACAGGGAGGGGAATGAAAAACTGTTTTTT.

By share, this clonotype ranks as medium-sized. In a library made to pick up alpha chains, this beta chain is a stray read with a size that means little. The chain has TRBV15 and TRBJ2-5, with 10 bases fitting TRBD1. The CDR3 runs 15 residues. J lost 3 bases, V lost 5 bases, and 6 bases had no gene match. Germline V gene lookup returns CDR1 LNHNV and CDR2 YYDKDF (reference sequence). The CDR3 bases are TGTGCCACCAGCCACCCGGACAGGGGGGAAGAGACCCAGTACTTC. This translates into CATSHPDRGEETQYF.

This clonotype was seen a handful of times. This beta chain is a stray sequence in a library constructed for alpha chains; its clone size is not meaningful. The chain uses TRBV28 and TRBJ1-4; maybe TRBD1 (6 bases). CDR3 length equals 12 residues. The germline gives CDR1 MDHEN, CDR2 SYDVKM. Trimming took off 6 bases at V and 7 bases at J, with 9 bases between the two ends. The DNA for the CDR3 is TGTGCCAGCAGAACAGGGTCTGAAAAACTGTTTTTT. Amino acid sequence: CASRTGSEKLFF.

By sample fraction, this clonotype is large (0.1 to 1%). In a library made to pick up alpha chains, this beta chain is a stray read with a size that means little. This rearrangement joins TRBV11-2 to TRBJ2-3; D uncertain. Germline-derived CDR1 and CDR2 are SGHAT and FQNNGV. V lost 1 base and J 0 bases, leaving 8 bases between the germline ends. The CDR3 is 15 residues long. CDR3 loop: CASSLGGISTDTQYF. CDR3 DNA sequence: TGTGCCAGCAGCTTAGGCGGCATCAGCACAGATACGCAGTATTTT.

This clonotype was detected many times. Found in a library prepared for alpha chains, this beta chain is an off-target read, and its abundance has little meaning. This chain connects TRBV6-5 to TRBJ1-3, with D tentatively TRBD1 (5 bases). V was pared by 4 bases and J by 4 bases, with 11 bases between. The CDR3 runs to 14 residues. Germline loops: CDR1 MNHEY, CDR2 SVGAGI. In nucleotides, the CDR3 is TGTGCCAGCAGTTCCGGGGGAGAAGGAAACACCATATATTTT. Its translation: CASSSGGEGNTIYF.

This clonotype occurred many times. This beta chain represents an off-target read in a library built for alpha chains; its size is of limited meaning. V usage is TRBV5-1 and J usage is TRBJ1-6; D possibly corresponds to TRBD1 (5 bases). The germline CDR1 and CDR2 sequences are SGHRS and YFSETQ. The CDR3 length is 14 residues. Trimming removed 5 bases from V and 8 bases from J, with 14 bases in between. The CDR3 sequence is CASSFPGTDSPLHF. The CDR3 bases are TGCGCCAGCAGTTTTCCCGGGACCGATTCACCCCTCCACTTT.

By sample share, this clonotype is medium-sized (0.01 to 0.1%). As an off-target read in a library built for alpha chains, this beta chain has a frequency of little significance. This chain uses TRBV7-7 with TRBJ2-5; the match to TRBD2 covers 9 bases. CDR1 and CDR2 from the germline V gene are SSHAT and FNYEAQ (reference sequence). The ends lost 5 bases at V and 4 bases at J; junction bases unmatched: 5. The CDR3 covers 14 residues. The DNA for the CDR3 is TGTGCCAGCAGCCCCGAAGCGGGAGGAGAGACCCAGTACTTC. Its translation: CASSPEAGGETQYF.

This clonotype was observed many times. The size of this beta chain means little, since it is a stray read in a library made for alpha chains. This chain joins TRBV29-1 and TRBJ2-3; weak D call: TRBD1 (6 bases). Trimming took 1 base from V and 1 from J, leaving 9 bases between them. The CDR3 runs 14 residues. Germline loops: CDR1 SQVTM, CDR2 ANQGSEA. CDR3 bases: TGCAGCGTTGAAGGACCAGGGGGCACAGATACGCAGTATTTT. It translates to CSVEGPGGTDTQYF.

This clonotype was counted ten times or more. With the library built for alpha chains, this beta chain is off target and its frequency is not meaningful. The chain combines TRBV10-3 with TRBJ1-5; 7 bases agree with TRBD1. V dropped 6 bases and J dropped 4; count of bases not matched to a gene: 6. From germline, CDR1 is ENHRY and CDR2 SYGVKD. This CDR3 is built from 14 residues. The CDR3 loop reads CAISDRDFNQPQHF. CDR3 DNA sequence: TGTGCCATCAGCGACAGGGATTTTAATCAGCCCCAGCATTTT.

The sample holds many counts of this clonotype. This beta chain came through as a stray read in a library set up for alpha chains, and its size says little. J is TRBJ1-5 and V is TRBV11-2; D remains unclear. This CDR3 has 13 residues. Trimming removed 1 base at V and 5 bases at J, with 6 bases between. Looked up from germline, CDR1 is SGHAT and CDR2 is FQNNGV. CDR3 in DNA: TGTGCCAGCAGCTTAGGGACGGATCAGCCCCAGCATTTT. Protein product: CASSLGTDQPQHF.

This clonotype ranks as medium-sized (0.01 to 0.1%). The library was built for alpha chains, so this beta chain is an off-target read and its size means little. The V gene is TRBV6-2 or TRBV6-3, the J gene TRBJ1-6, with TRBD1 as a possible D gene (5 bases). CDR1 and CDR2 from the germline V gene are MNHEY and SVGEGT. V lost 2 bases and J lost 9, with 17 bases in between. This CDR3 region has 16 residues. The DNA for the CDR3 is TGTGCCAGCAGTTACCAGGGCGCGGAGTATGGTTCACCCCTCCACTTT. Protein product: CASSYQGAEYGSPLHF.

The sample holds many counts of this clonotype. This beta chain is a stray sequence in a library constructed for alpha chains; its clone size is not meaningful. This chain joins TRBV7-2 and TRBJ2-3; D is possibly TRBD1 or TRBD2 (5 bases each). Trimming stripped 2 bases from V and 2 bases from J, with 11 bases between. CDR1 SGHTA and CDR2 FQGNSA come from the germline V gene. The CDR3 totals 15 residues. Written as DNA, the CDR3 is TGTGCCAGCAGCTTAAGTGGGGGTACCACAGATACGCAGTATTTT. It translates to CASSLSGGTTDTQYF. Full variable domain (remainder filled in from reference TRBV7-2 and TRBJ2-3): GAGVSQSPSNKVTEKGKDVELRCDPISGHTALYWYRQSLGQGLEFLIYFQGNSAPDKSGLPSDRFSAERTGGSVSTLTIQRTQQEDSAVYLCASSLSGGTTDTQYFGPGTRLTVL.

By sample fraction, this clonotype is medium-sized (0.01 to 0.1%). This beta chain was picked up by a library intended for alpha chains and is off target, so its count carries little meaning. V gene TRBV5-6 combines with J gene TRBJ2-1, with TRBD1 matching 9 bases. This CDR3 is 15 amino acids long. Germline loops: CDR1 SGHDT, CDR2 YYEEEE. V was clipped by 4 bases and J by 1 base; unmatched bases: 3. CDR3 DNA sequence: TGTGCCAGCAGCCCGGGGACAGGGTCCTACAATGAGCAGTTCTTC. It codes for CASSPGTGSYNEQFF.

This clonotype has ten or more counts. Within a library made for alpha chains, this beta chain is off target, and its count is uninformative. The chain is built from TRBV6-5 and TRBJ1-1, with TRBD1 matching over 7 bases. V shed 0 bases, J shed 3 bases, and the junction held 4 bases outside the gene matches. This CDR3 is 15 amino acids long. CDR1 and CDR2 (germline): MNHEY, SVGAGI. Here the CDR3 DNA reads TGTGCCAGCAGTTACTCGCTCAGGGGGGACACTGAAGCTTTCTTT. Amino acid sequence: CASSYSLRGDTEAFF.

Relative to its sample, this clonotype is medium-sized. Within a library made for alpha chains, this beta chain is off target, and its count is uninformative. The V gene is TRBV2, the J gene TRBJ2-7, with a weak D call TRBD1 (5 bases). CDR3 length: 11 amino acids. Trimming took off 8 bases at V and 4 bases at J, with 9 bases between the two ends. Germline lookup yields CDR1 SNHLY and CDR2 FYNNEI. The CDR3 sequence is CASRQRYEQYF. CDR3 nucleotide sequence: TGTGCCAGCCGACAGCGTTACGAGCAGTACTTC.

The sample holds many counts of this clonotype. This beta chain came through as a stray read in a library set up for alpha chains, and its size says little. The chain uses TRBV6-5 and TRBJ1-1; D uncertain. The CDR3 covers 11 residues. Germline V lookup: CDR1 MNHEY, CDR2 SVGAGI. V gave up 8 bases and J gave up 1 base, with 5 bases separating them. The CDR3 region has the DNA TGTGCCAGCCTAGCGAACACTGAAGCTTTCTTT. As protein: CASLANTEAFF.

This clonotype was picked up many times. This beta chain was picked up by a library intended for alpha chains and is off target, so its count carries little meaning. V and J are TRBV7-2 and TRBJ2-7; 13 bases line up with TRBD2. The germline gives CDR1 SGHTA, CDR2 FQGNSA. The CDR3 consists of 18 residues. V dropped 3 bases and J dropped 3; count of bases not matched to a gene: 11. CDR3: CASSFLAGTSGAVYEQYF. The CDR3 DNA reads TGTGCCAGCAGCTTTCTTGCCGGGACTAGCGGGGCAGTCTACGAGCAGTACTTC. The full variable domain, in which reference TRBV7-2 and TRBJ2-7 provide the parts outside the CDR3, is GAGVSQSPSNKVTEKGKDVELRCDPISGHTALYWYRQSLGQGLEFLIYFQGNSAPDKSGLPSDRFSAERTGGSVSTLTIQRTQQEDSAVYLCASSFLAGTSGAVYEQYFGPGTRLTVT.

This clonotype was detected ten times or more. The library was built for alpha chains, so this beta chain is an off-target read and its size means little. V usage is TRBV20-1 and J usage is TRBJ2-2; D ambiguous. The CDR3 extends over 15 amino acids. Trimming pared 3 bases from V and 1 base from J, leaving 12 bases between. Germline CDR1 is DFQATT and CDR2 is SNEGSKA (reference sequence). CDR3 protein: CSASLALRNTGELFF. CDR3 bases: TGCAGTGCTAGCTTAGCTCTCAGGAACACCGGGGAGCTGTTTTTT.

This clonotype was counted ten times or more. The library was designed around alpha chains, so this beta chain is a stray read whose abundance carries little weight. The chain uses TRBV6-2 or TRBV6-3 and TRBJ1-5; 7 bases align to TRBD1. J gave up 3 bases and V 6 bases, and 8 bases lay outside the gene matches. Per germline, CDR1 MNHEY and CDR2 SVGEGT. CDR3 length: 15 amino acids. CDR3 in amino acids: CASREGGRFNQPQHF. CDR3 sequence (DNA): TGTGCCAGCAGAGAAGGGGGCCGTTTCAATCAGCCCCAGCATTTT.

In the case of this clonotype: Little can be read into the size of this beta chain, an off-target read in a library designed for alpha chains. The V gene is TRBV7-9, the J gene TRBJ1-3; D gene uncertain. The CDR3 covers 15 residues. Deletions cut 5 bases from V and 0 bases from J, with 11 bases between. Germline V gene lookup returns CDR1 SEHNR and CDR2 FQNEAQ (reference sequence). CDR3 loop: CASSRLKSSGNTIYF. Written as DNA, the CDR3 is TGTGCCAGCAGCAGACTGAAGTCCTCTGGAAACACCATATATTTT.

This clonotype is deemed medium-sized. This beta chain is a stray read from a library made for alpha chains; its abundance is not meaningful. The chain carries TRBV29-1 and TRBJ1-2; a weak D match, TRBD1 (6 bases). The V and J ends lost 8 bases and 3 bases respectively, with 19 bases between them. Germline CDR1 and CDR2: SQVTM and ANQGSEA. This CDR3 contains 14 residues. In DNA form, the CDR3 reads TGCAGCACTAAATTGGGCCAGGGGTACTATGGCTACACCTTC. Amino acid sequence: CSTKLGQGYYGYTF.

Judged by abundance, this clonotype is medium-sized. The library was built for alpha chains, so this beta chain is an off-target read and its size means little. The chain has TRBV7-2 and TRBJ2-3; D is possibly TRBD1 or TRBD2 (5 bases each). Trimming stripped 3 bases from V and 2 bases from J, with 9 bases between. Germline CDR1 reads SGHTA; CDR2 reads FQGNSA. The CDR3 runs to 14 residues. CDR3 coding DNA: TGTGCCAGCAGCTTCGACGGGGCCACAGATACGCAGTATTTT. This translates into CASSFDGATDTQYF.

By sample fraction, this clonotype is medium-sized. A library prepared for alpha chains yielded this beta chain as an off-target read; its size is of little meaning. The DNA for the CDR3 is TGTGCCATCGCGGTCGCGGGCAATCAGCCCCAGCATTTT. Its protein product is CAIAVAGNQPQHF. The chain links TRBV10-3 to TRBJ1-5, with D hard to call. Deletions cut 8 bases from V and 2 bases from J, with 10 bases between. The CDR3 covers 13 residues. Per germline, CDR1 ENHRY and CDR2 SYGVKD.

This clonotype is categorized as medium-sized (0.01 to 0.1%). Within a library made for alpha chains, this beta chain is off target, and its count is uninformative. The V call is TRBV5-1, the J call TRBJ2-2; TRBD1 might be the D (6 bases). This CDR3 is built from 13 residues. V was cut by 5 bases and J by 5 bases, with 10 bases left in between. The germline V gene encodes CDR1 SGHRS and CDR2 YFSETQ. The CDR3 DNA sequence: TGCGCCAGCAGACAGGGAAGGACCGGGGAGCTGTTTTTT. Translated, it gives CASRQGRTGELFF.

This clonotype is categorized as medium-sized (0.01 to 0.1%). This beta chain appears as a stray read in a library generated for alpha chains; its size is not informative. CDR3 sequence reads: CASSYEAGTSVTTDTQYF. CDR3 DNA: TGTGCCAGCAGTTACGAGGCCGGGACTAGCGTCACCACAGATACGCAGTATTTT. The chain couples TRBV6-2 or TRBV6-3 to TRBJ2-3, with TRBD2 matching 10 bases. CDR1 is MNHEY and CDR2 is SVGEGT in the germline V gene. There are 18 residues in the CDR3. Trimming cost V 2 bases and J 2 bases; bases outside gene matches: 10.